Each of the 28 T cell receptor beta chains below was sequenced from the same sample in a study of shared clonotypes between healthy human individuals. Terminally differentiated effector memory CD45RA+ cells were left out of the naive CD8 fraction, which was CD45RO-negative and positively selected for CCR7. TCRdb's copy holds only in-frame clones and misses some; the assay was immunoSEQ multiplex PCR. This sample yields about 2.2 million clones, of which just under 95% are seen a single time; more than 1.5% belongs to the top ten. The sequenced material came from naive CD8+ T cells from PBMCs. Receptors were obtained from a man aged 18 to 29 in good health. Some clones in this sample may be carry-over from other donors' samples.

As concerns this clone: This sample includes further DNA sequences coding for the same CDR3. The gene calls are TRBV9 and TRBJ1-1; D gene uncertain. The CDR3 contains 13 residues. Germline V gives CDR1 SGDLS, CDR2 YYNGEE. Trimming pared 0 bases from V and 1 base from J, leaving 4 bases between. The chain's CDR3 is CASSVGKNTEAFF. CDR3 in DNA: TGTGCCAGCAGCGTAGGGAAGAACACTGAAGCTTTCTTT.

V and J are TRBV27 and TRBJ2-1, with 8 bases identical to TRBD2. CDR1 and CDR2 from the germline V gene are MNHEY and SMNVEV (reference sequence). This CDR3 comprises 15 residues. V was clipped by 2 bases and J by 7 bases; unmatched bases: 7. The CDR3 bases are TGTGCCAGCAGTTTAGCGGGAGGATCTACAAATGAGCAGTTCTTC. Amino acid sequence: CASSLAGGSTNEQFF.

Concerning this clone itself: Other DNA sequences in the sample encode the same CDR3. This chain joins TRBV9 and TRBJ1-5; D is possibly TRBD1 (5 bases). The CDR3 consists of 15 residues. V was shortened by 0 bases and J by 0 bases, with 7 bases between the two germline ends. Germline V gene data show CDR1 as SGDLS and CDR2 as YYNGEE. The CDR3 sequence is CASSVGGVSNQPQHF. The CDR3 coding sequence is TGTGCCAGCAGCGTAGGAGGGGTTAGCAATCAGCCCCAGCATTTT.

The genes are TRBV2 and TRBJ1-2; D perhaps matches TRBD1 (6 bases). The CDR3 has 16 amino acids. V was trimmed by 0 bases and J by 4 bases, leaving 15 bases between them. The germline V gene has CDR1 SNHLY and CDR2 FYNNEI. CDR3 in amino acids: CASSEALRGGFYGYTF. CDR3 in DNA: TGTGCCAGCAGTGAAGCGCTTCGGGGGGGCTTCTATGGCTACACCTTC.

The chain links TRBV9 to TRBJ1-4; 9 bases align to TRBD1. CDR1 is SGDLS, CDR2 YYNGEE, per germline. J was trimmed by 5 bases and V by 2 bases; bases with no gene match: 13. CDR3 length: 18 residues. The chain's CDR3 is CASSVFRPGDRGNEKLFF. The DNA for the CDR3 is TGTGCCAGCAGCGTCTTTAGACCAGGTGACAGGGGGAATGAAAAACTGTTTTTT.

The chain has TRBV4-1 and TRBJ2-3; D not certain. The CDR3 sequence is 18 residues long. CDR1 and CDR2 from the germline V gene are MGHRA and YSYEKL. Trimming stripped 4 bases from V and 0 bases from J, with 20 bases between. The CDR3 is CASSPQSPARPSTDTQYF. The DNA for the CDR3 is TGCGCCAGCAGCCCCCAATCCCCAGCGAGGCCTAGCACAGATACGCAGTATTTT.

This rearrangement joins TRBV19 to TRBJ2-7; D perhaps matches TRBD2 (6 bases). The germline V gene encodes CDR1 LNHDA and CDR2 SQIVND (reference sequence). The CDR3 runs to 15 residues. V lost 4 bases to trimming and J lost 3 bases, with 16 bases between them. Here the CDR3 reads CASSTRDWGIYEQYF. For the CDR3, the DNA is TGTGCCAGTAGTACTCGGGACTGGGGAATCTACGAGCAGTACTTC.

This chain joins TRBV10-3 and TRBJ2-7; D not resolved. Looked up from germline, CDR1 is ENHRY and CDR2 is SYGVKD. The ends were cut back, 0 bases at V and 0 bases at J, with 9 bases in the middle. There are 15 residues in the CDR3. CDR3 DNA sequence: TGTGCCATCAGTGAGTCCCAGCTGAGCTCCTACGAGCAGTACTTC. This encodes CAISESQLSSYEQYF.

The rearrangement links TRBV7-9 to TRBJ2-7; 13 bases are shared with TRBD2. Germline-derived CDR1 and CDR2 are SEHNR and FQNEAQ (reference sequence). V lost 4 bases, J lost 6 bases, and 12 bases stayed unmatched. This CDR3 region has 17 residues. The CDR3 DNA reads TGTGCCAGCAGCTCTCGACTAGCGGGAGGTGGTTTCGGCGAGCAGTACTTC. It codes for CASSSRLAGGGFGEQYF.

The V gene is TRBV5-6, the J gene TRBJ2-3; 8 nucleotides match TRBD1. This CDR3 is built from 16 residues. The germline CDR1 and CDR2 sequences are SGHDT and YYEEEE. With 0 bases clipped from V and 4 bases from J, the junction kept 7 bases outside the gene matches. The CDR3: CASSLVRTGLADTQYF. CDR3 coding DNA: TGTGCCAGCAGCTTGGTGAGGACAGGGCTAGCAGATACGCAGTATTTT.

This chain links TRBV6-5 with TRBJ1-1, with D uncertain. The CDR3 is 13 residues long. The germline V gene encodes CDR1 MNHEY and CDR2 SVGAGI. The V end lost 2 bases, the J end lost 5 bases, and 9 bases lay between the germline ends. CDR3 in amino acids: CASSYRDHTEAFF. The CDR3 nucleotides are TGTGCCAGCAGTTACAGGGATCATACTGAAGCTTTCTTT.

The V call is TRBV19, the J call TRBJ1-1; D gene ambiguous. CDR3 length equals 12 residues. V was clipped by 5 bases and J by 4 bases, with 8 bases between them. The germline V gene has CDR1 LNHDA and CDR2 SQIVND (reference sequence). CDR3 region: CASSLIGTEAFF. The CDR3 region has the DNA TGTGCCAGTAGTTTAATTGGCACTGAAGCTTTCTTT.

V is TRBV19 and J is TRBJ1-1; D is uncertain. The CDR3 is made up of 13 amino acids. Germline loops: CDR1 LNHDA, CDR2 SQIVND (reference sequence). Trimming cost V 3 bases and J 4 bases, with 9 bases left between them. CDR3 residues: CASSMNSRTEAFF. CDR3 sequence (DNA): TGTGCCAGTAGTATGAACAGTCGCACTGAAGCTTTCTTT.

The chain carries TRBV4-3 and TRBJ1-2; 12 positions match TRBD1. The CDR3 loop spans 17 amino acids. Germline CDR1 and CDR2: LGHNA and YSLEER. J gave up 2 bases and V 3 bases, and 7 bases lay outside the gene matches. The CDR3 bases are TGCGCCAGCAGCCATACTCCGGGACAGGGGGCCAACTATGGCTACACCTTC. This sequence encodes CASSHTPGQGANYGYTF.

The CDR3 is CASGLAPGTNEKLFF. The CDR3 DNA is TGTGCCAGCGGACTGGCCCCAGGGACTAATGAAAAACTGTTTTTT. This chain uses TRBV5-4 with TRBJ1-4, with a possible D match to TRBD1 (5 bases). This CDR3 region has 15 residues. V dropped 7 bases and J dropped 2 bases, with 15 bases sitting between them. The V gene's germline CDR1 is SGHNT and CDR2 YYREEE (reference sequence).

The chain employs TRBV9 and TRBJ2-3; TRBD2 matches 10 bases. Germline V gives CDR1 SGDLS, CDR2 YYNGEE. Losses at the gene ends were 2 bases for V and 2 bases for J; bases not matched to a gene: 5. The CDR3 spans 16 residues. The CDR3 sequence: CASSVGTSESTDTQYF. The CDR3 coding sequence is TGTGCCAGCAGCGTCGGGACTAGCGAGTCCACAGATACGCAGTATTTT.

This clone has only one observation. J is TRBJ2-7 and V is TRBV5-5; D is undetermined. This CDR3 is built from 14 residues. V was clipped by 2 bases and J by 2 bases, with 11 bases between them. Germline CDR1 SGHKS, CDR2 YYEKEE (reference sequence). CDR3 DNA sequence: TGTGCCAGCAGCTTAGAACTTAGAACCTACGAGCAGTACTTC. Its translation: CASSLELRTYEQYF.

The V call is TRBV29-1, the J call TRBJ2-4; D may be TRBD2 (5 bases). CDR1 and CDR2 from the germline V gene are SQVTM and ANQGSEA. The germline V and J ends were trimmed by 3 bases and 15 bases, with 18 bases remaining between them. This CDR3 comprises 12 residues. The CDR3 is CSVEPPGNGVYF. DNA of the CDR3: TGCAGCGTTGAGCCCCCGGGCAACGGGGTGTACTTC.

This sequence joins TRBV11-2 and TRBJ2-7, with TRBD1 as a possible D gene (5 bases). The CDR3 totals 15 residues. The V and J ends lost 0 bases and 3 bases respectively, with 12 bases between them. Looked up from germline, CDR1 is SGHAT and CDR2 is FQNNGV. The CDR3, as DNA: TGTGCCAGCAGCTTAGATCGCAGGGTATTCTACGAGCAGTACTTC. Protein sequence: CASSLDRRVFYEQYF. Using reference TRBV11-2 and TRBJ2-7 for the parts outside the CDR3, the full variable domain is EAGVAQSPRYKIIEKRQSVAFWCNPISGHATLYWYQQILGQGPKLLIQFQNNGVVDDSQLPKDRFSAERLKGVDSTLKIQPAKLEDSAVYLCASSLDRRVFYEQYFGPGTRLTVT.

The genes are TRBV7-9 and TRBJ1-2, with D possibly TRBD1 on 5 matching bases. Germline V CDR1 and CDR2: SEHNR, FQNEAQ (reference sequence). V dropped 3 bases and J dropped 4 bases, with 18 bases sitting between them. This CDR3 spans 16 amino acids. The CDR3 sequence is CASSFGRDLKAYGYTF. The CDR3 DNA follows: TGTGCCAGCAGCTTCGGCCGGGACCTAAAGGCCTATGGCTACACCTTC.

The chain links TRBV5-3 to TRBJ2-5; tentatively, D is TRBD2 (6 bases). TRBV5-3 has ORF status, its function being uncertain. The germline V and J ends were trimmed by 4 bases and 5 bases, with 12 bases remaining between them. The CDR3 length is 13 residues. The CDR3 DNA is TGTGCCAGAAGCCCCTCGGGGGACGAGACCCAGTACTTC. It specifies CARSPSGDETQYF.

The CDR3, as DNA: TGTGCCAGCAGCTTTTGGCAGGAGAGCTCCTACGAGCAGTACTTC. It yields the protein CASSFWQESSYEQYF. This chain connects TRBV7-9 to TRBJ2-7; D is unresolved. The CDR3 loop spans 15 amino acids. Trimming cost V 3 bases and J 0 bases, with 12 bases left between them. CDR1 is SEHNR, CDR2 FQNEAQ, per germline (reference sequence).

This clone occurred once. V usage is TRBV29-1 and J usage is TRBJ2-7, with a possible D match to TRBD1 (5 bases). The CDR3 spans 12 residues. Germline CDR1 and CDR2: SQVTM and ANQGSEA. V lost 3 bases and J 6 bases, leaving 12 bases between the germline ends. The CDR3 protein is CSVDRASGEQYF. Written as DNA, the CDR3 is TGCAGCGTTGACAGGGCGTCGGGCGAGCAGTACTTC.

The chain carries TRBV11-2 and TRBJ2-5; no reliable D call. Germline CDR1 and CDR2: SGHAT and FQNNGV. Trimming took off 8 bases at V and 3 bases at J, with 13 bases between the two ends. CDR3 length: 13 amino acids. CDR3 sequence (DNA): TGTGCCAGCGGATCGAGCGCAAAAGAGACCCAGTACTTC. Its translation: CASGSSAKETQYF.

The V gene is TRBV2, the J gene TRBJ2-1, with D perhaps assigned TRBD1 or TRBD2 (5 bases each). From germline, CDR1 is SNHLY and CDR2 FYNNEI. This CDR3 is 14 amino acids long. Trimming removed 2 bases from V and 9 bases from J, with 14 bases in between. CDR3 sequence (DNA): TGTGCCAGCAGTGAATTTGGCCCAGGGAGTGAGCAGTTCTTC. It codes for CASSEFGPGSEQFF.

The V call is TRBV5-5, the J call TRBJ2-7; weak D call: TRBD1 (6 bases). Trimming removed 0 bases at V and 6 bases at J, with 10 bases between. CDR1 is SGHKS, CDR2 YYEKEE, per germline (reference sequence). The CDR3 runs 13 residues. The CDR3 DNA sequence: TGTGCCAGCAGCTTGGGCTGGGGGCTCGAGCAGTACTTC. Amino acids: CASSLGWGLEQYF.

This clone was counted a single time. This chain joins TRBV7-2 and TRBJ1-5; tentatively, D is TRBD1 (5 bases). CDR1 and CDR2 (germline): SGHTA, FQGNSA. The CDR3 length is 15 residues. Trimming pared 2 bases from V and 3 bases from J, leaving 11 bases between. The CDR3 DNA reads TGTGCCAGCAGCTTATGGGGGTCTAACAATCAGCCCCAGCATTTT. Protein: CASSLWGSNNQPQHF.

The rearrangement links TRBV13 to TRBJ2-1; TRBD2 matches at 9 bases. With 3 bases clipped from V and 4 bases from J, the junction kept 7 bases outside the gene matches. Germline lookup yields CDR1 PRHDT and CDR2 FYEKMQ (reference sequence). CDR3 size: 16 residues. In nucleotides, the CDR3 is TGTGCCAGCAGCTTTATAGCGGGAGTGGGGTACAATGAGCAGTTCTTC. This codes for CASSFIAGVGYNEQFF.